This T cell receptor (beta chain) is drawn from a study of CD8+ T cells in alopecia areata. The treatment is: oral pan-JAK inhibitor, 5-10 mg twice daily. Individuals with alopecia areata gave both lesional scalp punch biopsies and peripheral blood for collection. Study observations and caveats: Expanded CD8+ clones among the top 100, and scalp clonality, were significantly decreased by tofacitinib.

Isolated RNA was reverse transcribed into cDNA used as the sequencing template. Data came from immunoSEQ multiplex PCR; TCRdb stores just in-frame clones and leaves some out. The sample holds more than 150,000 clones, around 51% seen once. On this clone: What it binds is not known.

CDR1 is SNHLY and CDR2 is FYNNEI in the germline V gene. The CDR3 is 11 amino acids. Deletions cut 0 bases from V and 5 bases from J, with 2 bases between. Source: CD8+ T cells sorted from blood, taken around week 52, from a patient treated with tofacitinib. The rearrangement joins TRBV2 to TRBJ2-7; D unresolved. The source is a human donor with alopecia areata. CDR3 loop: CASSEANEQYF. In nucleotides, the CDR3 is TGTGCCAGCAGTGAAGCCAACGAGCAGTACTTC.